The sequence of this TCR beta chain was determined in a study of blood T cell repertoires in COVID-19. This table comes from immunoSEQ multiplex PCR, and its TCRdb copy is limited to in-frame clones, with some not included. Among 200,000 to 250,000 clones listed, 80% to 90% were seen once. Germline V gene lookup returns CDR1 MNHEY and CDR2 SVGAGI. V shed 7 bases, J shed 7 bases, and the junction held 4 bases outside the gene matches. The CDR3 is 12 amino acids. Sequencing was done on a sample of PBMCs or T cells enriched from blood (not recorded which). The TCR originated in a woman aged 45-60 years in a cohort exposed to, infected with or recovered from COVID-19 (not recorded which). V and J are TRBV6-5 and TRBJ1-2, with 9 bases fitting TRBD1. The CDR3 loop is CASTPGQGGYTF. CDR3 coding DNA: TGTGCCAGCACCCCGGGACAGGGTGGCTACACCTTC.